The T cell receptor beta chain under discussion was sequenced for a study of blood T cell repertoires in COVID-19. Study-wide background: Material from acute and convalescent COVID-19 was sourced from the United States, Italy and Spain. T cells, B-cell-depleted T cells, or PBMCs supplied cDNA or gDNA.

Source study methods: Cell counts per sample came from amplifying reference gene primers. TCRdb's copy holds only in-frame clones and misses some; the assay was immunoSEQ multiplex PCR. That table gives V, J and clone size, and the DNA gave D and trimming. This table holds 200,000 to 300,000 clones, more than 75% found once. The CDR3 loop spans 16 amino acids. Trimming took off 1 base at V and 3 bases at J, with 12 bases between the two ends. The germline gives CDR1 LGHDT, CDR2 YNNKEL (reference sequence). Individuals drawn from 24 US areas were roughly 18 to 95 years old. The sequenced material came from PBMCs or T cells enriched from blood (not recorded which). The rearrangement joins TRBV3-1 (or the pseudogene TRBV3-2) to TRBJ2-2; perhaps TRBD1 as D (6 bases). The receptor's source is a woman aged 40 to 49 with acute COVID-19. The CDR3 bases are TGTGCCAGCAGCCAAGTCCGGGACAAGCACACCGGGGAGCTGTTTTTT. Its translation: CASSQVRDKHTGELFF.